This TCR beta chain is drawn from a study of blood T cell repertoires in COVID-19. At the level of the study: Samples of COVID-19 (acute and convalescent) were obtained from the United States, Italy and Spain. PBMCs, B-cell-depleted T cells, or T cells were the source of the cDNA or gDNA that made up the material.

Grouping used clinical history reported by participants in a survey and questionnaire. The CDR3 sequence is 15 residues long. Trimming removed 6 bases from V and 0 bases from J, with 9 bases in between. Germline V gene sequence: CDR1 LNHNV, CDR2 YYDKDF (reference sequence). Sequenced by immunoSEQ multiplex PCR; TCRdb stores in-frame clones only, minus some. The profile covers roughly 400,000 clones, with around 91% appearing a single time and 0.95% to 1.2% taken by the ten largest. The chain is built from TRBV15 and TRBJ2-6; a possible D gene is TRBD2 (6 bases). Sequencing was performed on PBMCs or T cells enriched from blood (not recorded which). The clonotype comes from a man younger than 45 who had recovered from COVID-19. The CDR3 coding sequence is TGTGCCACCAGGCCCGGGAGCTCTGGGGCCAACGTCCTGACTTTC. Translation gives CATRPGSSGANVLTF.